A selection of T cell receptor beta chains follows, all from one sample in a study of blood T cell repertoires in COVID-19. Profiled with immunoSEQ multiplex PCR; TCRdb holds only in-frame clones, not every one. The repertoire holds about 130,000 clones, with roughly nine tenths as singletons. Sample: peripheral blood. All receptors derive from a man aged 50-59 years with active COVID-19. CDR3s leave out the opening cysteine and the closing phenylalanine or tryptophan. A D gene is named only where the DNA matches it firmly.

j_call d_call v_call cdr3_aa
TRBJ2-5 TRBD2 TRBV5-1 ASRGLAGSGETQY
TRBJ2-1 - TRBV19 ASSIDPVNEQF
TRBJ1-1 - TRBV4-1 ASSQSHRAQAEAF
TRBJ1-5 - TRBV19 ASSQVSNQPQH
TRBJ2-5 - TRBV12-3/TRBV12-4 ASCLDTQETQY
TRBJ1-1 - TRBV5-1 ASSASSGGSTEAF
TRBJ2-1 - TRBV21-1 ASAGTSPYNEQF
TRBJ2-3 TRBD2 TRBV11-3 ASSPRSLAGGNTQY
TRBJ2-7 TRBD2 TRBV6-2/TRBV6-3 ASSYPDRSGGASYEQY
TRBJ2-1 TRBD2 TRBV19 ASSASGGAYNEQF
TRBJ2-3 - TRBV3-1/TRBV3-2 ASRLGLRTDTQY
TRBJ1-1 - TRBV12-3/TRBV12-4 ASSLQGTAEAF
TRBJ1-5 TRBD1 TRBV3-1/TRBV3-2 ASSHGDSYQPQH
TRBJ2-2 - TRBV6-2/TRBV6-3 ASSWSNRNTGELF
TRBJ2-5 TRBD2 TRBV5-8 ASRGLAEETQY
TRBJ2-1 - TRBV3-1/TRBV3-2 ASTRFRGFGEQF
TRBJ2-7 - TRBV5-1 ASSLESRGASYEQY
TRBJ2-5 - TRBV5-5 ASSLANTAAPY
TRBJ1-2 TRBD1 TRBV4-2 ASSREEGAGYGYT
TRBJ1-6 - TRBV19 ASSNYRSTYNSPLH
TRBJ1-5 TRBD1 TRBV19 ASSPRDRGRNQPQH
TRBJ2-1 TRBD1 TRBV6-5 ASSPGGSYNEQF
TRBJ2-5 - TRBV12-5 ASGDGIQETQY
TRBJ1-1 TRBD1 TRBV18 ASSPLRGQGATDIEAF
TRBJ1-3 - TRBV4-1 ASSPYRVEGNTIY
TRBJ2-3 TRBD1 TRBV18 ASSPGQGGPSTDTQY
TRBJ1-1 - TRBV3-1/TRBV3-2 ASSQELMNTEAF
TRBJ2-3 TRBD1 TRBV5-1 ASSFTGGSTDTQY
TRBJ2-3 - TRBV24-1 ATSVSADTQY
TRBJ2-1 TRBD2 TRBV9 ASSPPTSGPYNEQF
TRBJ1-2 - TRBV2 ASSESQGRYGYT